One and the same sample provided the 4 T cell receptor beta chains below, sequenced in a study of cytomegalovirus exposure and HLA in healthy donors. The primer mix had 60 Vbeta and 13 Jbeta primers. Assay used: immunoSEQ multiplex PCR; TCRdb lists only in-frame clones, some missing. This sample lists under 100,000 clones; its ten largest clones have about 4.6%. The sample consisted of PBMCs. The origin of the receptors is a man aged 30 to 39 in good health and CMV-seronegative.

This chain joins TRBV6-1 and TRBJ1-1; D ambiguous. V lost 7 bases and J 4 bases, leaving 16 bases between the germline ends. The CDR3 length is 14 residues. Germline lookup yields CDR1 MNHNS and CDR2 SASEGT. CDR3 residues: CASTIIPSGTEAFF. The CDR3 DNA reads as TGTGCCAGCACGATCATACCATCCGGCACTGAAGCTTTCTTT.

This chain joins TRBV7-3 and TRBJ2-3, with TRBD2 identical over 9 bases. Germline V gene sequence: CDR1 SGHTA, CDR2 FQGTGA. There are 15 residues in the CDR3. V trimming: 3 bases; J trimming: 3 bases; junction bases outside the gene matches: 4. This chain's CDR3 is CASSFSGGGTDTQYF. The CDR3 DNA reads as TGTGCCAGCAGCTTTAGCGGGGGAGGAACAGATACGCAGTATTTT.

CDR3 amino acids: CASSLSGQGPYNEQFF. The CDR3 DNA reads as TGCGCCAGCAGCTTGTCAGGTCAGGGCCCCTACAATGAGCAGTTCTTC. The J gene is TRBJ2-1, the V gene TRBV5-1; D may be TRBD1 (5 bases). The CDR3 totals 16 residues. Germline values: CDR1 SGHRS, CDR2 YFSETQ. V lost 1 base, J lost 2 bases, and 13 bases lay in between.

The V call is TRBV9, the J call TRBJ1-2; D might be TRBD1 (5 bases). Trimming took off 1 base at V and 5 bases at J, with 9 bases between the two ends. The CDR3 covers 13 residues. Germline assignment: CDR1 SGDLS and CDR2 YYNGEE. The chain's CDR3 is CASSVQGGYGYTF. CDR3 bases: TGTGCCAGCAGCGTACAGGGTGGGTATGGCTACACCTTC.